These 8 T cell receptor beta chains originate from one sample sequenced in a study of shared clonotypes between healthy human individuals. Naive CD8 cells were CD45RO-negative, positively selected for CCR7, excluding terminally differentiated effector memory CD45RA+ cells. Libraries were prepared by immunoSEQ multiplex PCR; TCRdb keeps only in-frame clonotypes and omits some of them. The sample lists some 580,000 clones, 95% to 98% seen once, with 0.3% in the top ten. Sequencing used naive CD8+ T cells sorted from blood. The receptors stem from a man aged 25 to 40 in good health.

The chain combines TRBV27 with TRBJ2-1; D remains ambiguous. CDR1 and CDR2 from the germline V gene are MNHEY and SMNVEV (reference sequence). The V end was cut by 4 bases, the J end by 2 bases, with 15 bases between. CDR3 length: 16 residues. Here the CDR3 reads CASSSSDRIPYNEQFF. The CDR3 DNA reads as TGTGCCAGCAGTTCCTCGGACCGAATACCCTACAATGAGCAGTTCTTC.

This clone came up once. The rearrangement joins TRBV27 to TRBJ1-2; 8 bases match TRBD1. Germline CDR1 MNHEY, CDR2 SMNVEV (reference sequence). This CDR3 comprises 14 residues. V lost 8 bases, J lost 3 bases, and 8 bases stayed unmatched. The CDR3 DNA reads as TGTGCCAGCTCCCCAGGGGGCGCGTACTATGGCTACACCTTC. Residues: CASSPGGAYYGYTF.

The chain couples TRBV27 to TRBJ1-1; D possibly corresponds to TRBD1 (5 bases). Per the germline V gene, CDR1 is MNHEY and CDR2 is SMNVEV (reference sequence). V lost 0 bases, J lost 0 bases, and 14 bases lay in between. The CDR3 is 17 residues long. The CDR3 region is CASSLSWGQKLNTEAFF. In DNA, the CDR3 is TGTGCCAGCAGTTTATCCTGGGGCCAGAAGTTGAACACTGAAGCTTTCTTT.

The DNA for the CDR3 is TGTGCCACCAGCCGACCGGGCGGCTCCTACGAGCAGTACTTC. Its translation: CATSRPGGSYEQYF. The chain employs TRBV15 and TRBJ2-7; D is undetermined. V lost 5 bases and J lost 0, with 11 bases in between. The CDR3 is 14 amino acids. Germline lookup yields CDR1 LNHNV and CDR2 YYDKDF (reference sequence).

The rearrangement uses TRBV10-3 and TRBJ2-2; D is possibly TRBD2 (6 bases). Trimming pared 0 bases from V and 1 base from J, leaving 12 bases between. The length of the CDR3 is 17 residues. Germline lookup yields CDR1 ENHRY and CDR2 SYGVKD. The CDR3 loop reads CAISESIGSGNTGELFF. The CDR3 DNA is TGTGCCATCAGTGAGTCGATCGGTAGCGGGAACACCGGGGAGCTGTTTTTT.

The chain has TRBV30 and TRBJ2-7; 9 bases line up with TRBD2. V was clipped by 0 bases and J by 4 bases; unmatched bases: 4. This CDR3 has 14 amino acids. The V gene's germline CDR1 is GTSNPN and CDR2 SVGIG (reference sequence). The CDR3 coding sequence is TGTGCCTGGAGTGTATCCGCGGGAGGGTACGAGCAGTACTTC. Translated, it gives CAWSVSAGGYEQYF.

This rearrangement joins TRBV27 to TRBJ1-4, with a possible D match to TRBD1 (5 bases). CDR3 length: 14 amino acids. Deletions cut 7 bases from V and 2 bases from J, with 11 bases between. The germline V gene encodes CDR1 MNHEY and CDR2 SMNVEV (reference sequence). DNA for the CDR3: TGTGCCAGCAAACCCCGGGGCACTAATGAAAAACTGTTTTTT. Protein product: CASKPRGTNEKLFF.

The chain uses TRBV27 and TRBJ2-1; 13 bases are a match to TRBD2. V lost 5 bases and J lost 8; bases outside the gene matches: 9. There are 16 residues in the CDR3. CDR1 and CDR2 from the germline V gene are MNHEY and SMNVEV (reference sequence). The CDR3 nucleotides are TGTGCCAGCAGTAACTTACTAGCGGGAGGGCCGCATGAGCAGTTCTTC. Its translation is CASSNLLAGGPHEQFF.